This T cell receptor (beta chain) was profiled in a study of blood T cell repertoires in COVID-19. Study at large: Collection of acute and convalescent COVID-19 samples took place in the United States, Italy and Spain.

The CDR3 loop spans 18 amino acids. Germline CDR1 is SGHTA and CDR2 is FQGNSA. Losses at the gene ends were 4 bases for V and 2 bases for J; bases not matched to a gene: 11. Clones were read by immunoSEQ multiplex PCR, and TCRdb kept only the in-frame ones, dropping some. Of around 72,000 clones in the sample, 70% to 85% were seen once. This clone was seen a few times. The chain joins TRBV7-2 to TRBJ1-5; 10 bases are a match to TRBD1. This TCR was recovered from an older woman with acute or convalescent COVID-19. The sequencing sample was made of peripheral blood. CDR3: CASSSGRQGAVGNQPQHF. The CDR3 DNA reads TGTGCCAGCAGCTCCGGTCGACAGGGGGCAGTTGGCAATCAGCCCCAGCATTTT.